The 4 T cell receptor beta chains below were found in one sample sequenced in a study of cytomegalovirus exposure and HLA in healthy donors. The primer mix had 60 Vbeta and 13 Jbeta primers. The repertoire was sequenced with immunoSEQ multiplex PCR; TCRdb's copy has only in-frame clones and lacks some. The data show roughly 190,000 clones, around three quarters seen once. Source material: PBMCs. These receptors were obtained from a woman aged 30 to 39 in good health and CMV-seropositive.

This rearrangement joins TRBV6-1 to TRBJ1-6, with D tentatively TRBD1 (6 bases). CDR1 is MNHNS, CDR2 SASEGT, per germline. The CDR3 totals 15 residues. Trimming shortened V by 2 bases and J by 10 bases, and 15 bases separated the two germline ends. The CDR3 nucleotides are TGTGCCAGCAGTGAACAAGGGATCACAGGGTCACCCCTCCACTTT. This gives the protein CASSEQGITGSPLHF.

V usage is TRBV7-3 and J usage is TRBJ2-4; 9 bases match TRBD1. V lost 5 bases to trimming and J lost 0 bases; unmatched junction nucleotides: 11. Germline-derived CDR1 and CDR2 are SGHTA and FQGTGA. CDR3 length equals 18 residues. CDR3 region: CASSPDPPGQGAKNIQYF. CDR3 DNA sequence: TGTGCCAGCAGCCCAGATCCCCCGGGACAGGGAGCCAAAAACATTCAGTACTTC.

The rearrangement joins TRBV28 to TRBJ2-1, with D maybe TRBD2 (5 bases). Trimming removed 7 bases at V and 3 bases at J, with 19 bases between. This CDR3 is 16 amino acids long. The germline V gene encodes CDR1 MDHEN and CDR2 SYDVKM. The CDR3 DNA reads TGTGCCAGCACCAGCCGATGGAGGTCCGACTACAATGAGCAGTTCTTC. This gives the protein CASTSRWRSDYNEQFF. Drawing the rest from reference TRBV28 and TRBJ2-1, the complete variable domain is DVKVTQSSRYLVKRTGEKVFLECVQDMDHENMFWYRQDPGLGLRLIYFSYDVKMKEKGDIPEGYSVSREKKERFSLILESASTNQTSMYLCASTSRWRSDYNEQFFGPGTRLTVL.

The chain has TRBV7-9 and TRBJ1-5; tentatively, D is TRBD1 (6 bases). Trimming shortened V by 5 bases and J by 4 bases, and 15 bases separated the two germline ends. Per germline, CDR1 SEHNR and CDR2 FQNEAQ (reference sequence). The CDR3 length is 15 residues. The CDR3 DNA follows: TGTGCCAGCAGCCCATCGGGGGGCCAAAATCAGCCCCAGCATTTT. Translated: CASSPSGGQNQPQHF.